This TCR beta chain was documented in a study of identical twins. In its sample, this clonotype was seen many times. Donors uniformly comprised healthy Caucasians. Through template switching, a universal primer site was introduced, and the cDNA contained unique molecular identifiers. TCRdb ran MiXCR on the 5' RACE reads and lists one entry per CDR3 protein. Of under 300,000 distinct CDR3 sequences listed, 6% to 7% were seen once; the top ten hold less than 15%. CDR3 size: 14 residues. V shed 4 bases and J shed 2 bases, with 11 bases lying between them. This same sample was also taken into another study, of T cells expressing NK-cell markers.

The TCR was taken from a woman aged 18-29 years in good health. The sequencing input was CD8+ T cells sorted from blood. The V gene is TRBV12-3 or TRBV12-4, the J gene TRBJ1-2, with TRBD1 as a possible D gene (6 bases). The CDR3 protein is CASSSLDRNYGYTF. The DNA for the CDR3 is TGTGCCAGCAGTTCTCTTGACAGGAACTATGGCTACACCTTC.